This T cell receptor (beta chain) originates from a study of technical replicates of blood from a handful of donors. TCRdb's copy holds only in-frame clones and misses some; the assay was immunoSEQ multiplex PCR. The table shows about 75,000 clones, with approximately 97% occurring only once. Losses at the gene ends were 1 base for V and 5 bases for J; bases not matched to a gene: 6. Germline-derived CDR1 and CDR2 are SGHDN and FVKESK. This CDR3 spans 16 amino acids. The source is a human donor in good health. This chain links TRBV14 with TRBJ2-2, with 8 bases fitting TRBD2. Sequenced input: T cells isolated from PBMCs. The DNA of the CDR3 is TGTGCCAGCAGCCAAGTTAGGACTAGCTGGACCGGGGAGCTGTTTTTT. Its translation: CASSQVRTSWTGELFF. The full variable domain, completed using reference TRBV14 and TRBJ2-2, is EAGVTQFPSHSVIEKGQTVTLRCDPISGHDNLYWYRRVMGKEIKFLLHFVKESKQDESGMPNNRFLAERTGGTYSTLKVQPAELEDSGVYFCASSQVRTSWTGELFFGEGSRLTVL.